This T cell receptor beta chain originates from a study of CD8 T cells in ankylosing spondylitis. Overall study results and limits: Relatively scarce in peripheral blood, disease-linked clones were CD8+. Previously reported in reactive arthritis synovial fluid and blood were some of the motif variants. The authors reported significant enrichment of disease-linked clones in matched ankylosing spondylitis synovial fluid.

V was shortened by 5 bases and J by 2 bases, with 8 bases between the two germline ends. CDR3 size: 13 residues. CDR1 is SGHTA and CDR2 is FQGNSA in the germline V gene. This clonotype appeared a few times. The antigen remains unidentified. Making use of molecular barcodes, quantitative 5'-RACE generated TCR beta libraries. TCRdb analysed the 5' RACE reads with MiXCR anew, one entry per CDR3 protein. Altogether some 15,000 distinct CDR3 sequences are present, roughly 8.2% being singletons, with the ten largest covering approximately 38%. This clonotype originated in a male donor with ankylosing spondylitis or in good health (not recorded which). The specimen was blood. The genes are TRBV7-2 and TRBJ2-3; no reliable D call. CDR3 amino acids: CASSGIVTDTQYF. CDR3 nucleotides: TGTGCCAGCAGCGGAATCGTCACAGATACGCAGTATTTT.